This TCR beta chain derives from a study of beta chain features in type 1 diabetes. The CDR3 runs 14 residues. Germline V gene data show CDR1 as MNHNS and CDR2 as SASEGT. V lost 6 bases and J 0 bases, leaving 9 bases between the germline ends. Study results and caveats: Any HLA type influence on TCRB rearrangement was left unresolved here. More deletions and fewer insertions at VDJ junctions were found in patients with type 1 diabetes. Shortening of TCRB CDR3s, moderate but significant, appeared in all four CD4+ subsets of Type 1 diabetes patients.

Isolated RNA was reverse transcribed in full, so expressed TCRB transcripts were sequenced. Each sample of naive, central memory or regulatory T cells had, on average, about 3.5 million reads. TCRdb's table, derived via immunoSEQ multiplex PCR, lists solely in-frame clones and lacks some. The repertoire has around 320,000 clones, around 15% of them found once; the top ten carry roughly 7%. The table lists this clone with a few counts. Its antigen is undetermined. The V gene is TRBV6-1, the J gene TRBJ2-4, with D hard to call. The specimen was central memory CD4+ T cells from blood. This clonotype originated in a man in his thirties or forties in good health. CDR3: CASRGDLAKNIQYF. CDR3 nucleotides: TGTGCCAGCAGAGGAGACCTAGCCAAAAACATTCAGTACTTC.